Each of the 29 T cell receptor beta chains below was sequenced from the same sample in a study of shared clonotypes between healthy human individuals. The data were produced by immunoSEQ multiplex PCR, yet TCRdb's version contains in-frame clones alone and is incomplete. Here the sample spans roughly 2,300,000 clones, roughly 90% being singletons. The material sequenced was naive CD4+ T cells from PBMCs. The subset is: CD45RA+ positively selected. Source of these receptors: a man between 18 and 29 years old in good health. Some clones in this sample may be carry-over from other donors' samples.

Concerning this clone itself: In the same sample, other DNA sequences code for this CDR3. V is TRBV18 and J is TRBJ1-2; possible D gene TRBD1, 5 bases. The CDR3 spans 14 residues. Between the trimmed V and J ends, which lost 3 bases and 2 bases, there was a span of 10 bases. The germline V gene has CDR1 KGHSH and CDR2 LQKENI. CDR3 in DNA: TGTGCCAGCTCACCCGGGGGGGAGAACTATGGCTACACCTTC. Translated, it gives CASSPGGENYGYTF.

The chain is built from TRBV7-8 and TRBJ1-4; TRBD1 is a possible D gene (6 bases). Trimming left V 5 bases short and J 8 bases short, with 18 bases between. The length of the CDR3 is 15 residues. Germline assignment: CDR1 SGHVS and CDR2 FQNEAQ. The CDR3 loop is CASSPTGGAWEKLFF. Here the CDR3 DNA reads TGTGCCAGCAGCCCTACGGGGGGCGCATGGGAAAAACTGTTTTTT.

This rearrangement joins TRBV7-2 to TRBJ1-1; weak D call: TRBD1 (5 bases). In germline, CDR1 is SGHTA, CDR2 FQGNSA. With 5 bases removed from V and 5 bases from J, the gap between germline ends came to 24 bases. The CDR3 has 17 amino acids. The CDR3 loop reads CASSHIDLRQKRTEAFF. Written as DNA, the CDR3 is TGTGCCAGCAGCCACATCGATTTGCGACAGAAGAGGACTGAAGCTTTCTTT.

This chain uses TRBV9 with TRBJ2-7, with D possibly called TRBD1 or TRBD2 (6 bases each). This CDR3 contains 16 residues. V shed 2 bases and J shed 3 bases, with 18 bases lying between them. From germline, CDR1 is SGDLS and CDR2 YYNGEE. The CDR3 region is CASSVPFWGAVYEQYF. The CDR3 region has the DNA TGTGCCAGCAGCGTCCCTTTCTGGGGGGCGGTCTACGAGCAGTACTTC.

In DNA, the CDR3 is TGTGCCAGCAGCCCTGGCTGGGACGATACGCAGTATTTT. It codes for CASSPGWDDTQYF. J is TRBJ2-3 and V is TRBV11-2; either TRBD1 or TRBD2 may supply D (5 bases each). The CDR3 totals 13 residues. CDR1 is SGHAT, CDR2 FQNNGV, per germline. Trimming removed 5 bases from V and 6 bases from J, with 12 bases in between.

The genes are TRBV7-9 and TRBJ2-7, with TRBD2 matching 13 bases. Germline assignment: CDR1 SEHNR and CDR2 FQNEAQ (reference sequence). The CDR3 contains 15 residues. Trimming cost V 5 bases and J 6 bases; bases outside gene matches: 7. As DNA, the CDR3 is TGTGCCAGCAGCCCCTTAGGACTAGCGGGAGTCGAGCAGTACTTC. It specifies CASSPLGLAGVEQYF.

V gene TRBV6-5 combines with J gene TRBJ1-6; the match to TRBD1 covers 7 bases. The CDR3 extends over 15 amino acids. Losses at the gene ends were 5 bases for V and 8 bases for J; bases not matched to a gene: 9. CDR1 MNHEY and CDR2 SVGAGI come from the germline V gene. The chain's CDR3 is CASSLVGDRYSPLHF. CDR3 coding DNA: TGTGCCAGCAGTCTTGTCGGGGACAGATATTCACCCCTCCACTTT.

V and J are TRBV11-2 and TRBJ2-3, with 8 bases fitting TRBD2. Germline assignment: CDR1 SGHAT and CDR2 FQNNGV. This CDR3 has 16 amino acids. J lost 3 bases, V lost 5 bases, and 10 bases had no gene match. CDR3 sequence: CASSRSGGVVTDTQYF. Here the CDR3 DNA reads TGTGCCAGCAGCCGAAGCGGGGGTGTAGTGACAGATACGCAGTATTTT.

V gene TRBV5-1 combines with J gene TRBJ2-1, with D possibly being TRBD1 (6 bases). The CDR3 is 14 amino acids. Germline-derived CDR1 and CDR2 are SGHRS and YFSETQ. The V end was cut by 1 base, the J end by 8 bases, with 13 bases between. CDR3 DNA sequence: TGCGCCAGCAGCTTGCTCCGGGACACCCATGAGCAGTTCTTC. It encodes CASSLLRDTHEQFF.

V gene TRBV11-2 combines with J gene TRBJ1-4; D uncertain. Germline V lookup: CDR1 SGHAT, CDR2 FQNNGV. The CDR3 length is 13 residues. V was trimmed by 0 bases and J by 5 bases, leaving 4 bases between them. DNA for the CDR3: TGTGCCAGCAGCTTAGACGGGAATGAAAAACTGTTTTTT. It yields the protein CASSLDGNEKLFF.

CDR3 sequence: CASNQDAYEQYF. CDR3 nucleotides: TGTGCCAGCAACCAGGACGCCTACGAGCAGTACTTC. The chain employs TRBV2 and TRBJ2-7, with D unresolved. The CDR3 runs to 12 residues. Deletions cut 7 bases from V and 2 bases from J, with 9 bases between. The germline V gene encodes CDR1 SNHLY and CDR2 FYNNEI. The whole variable domain, remainder taken from reference TRBV2 and TRBJ2-7, is EPEVTQTPSHQVTQMGQEVILRCVPISNHLYFYWYRQILGQKVEFLVSFYNNEISEKSEIFDDQFSVERPDGSNFTLKIRSTKLEDSAMYFCASNQDAYEQYFGPGTRLTVT.

This rearrangement joins TRBV6-5 to TRBJ2-7; 7 bases map to TRBD1. Losses at the gene ends were 4 bases for V and 6 bases for J; bases not matched to a gene: 9. In germline, CDR1 is MNHEY, CDR2 SVGAGI. This CDR3 spans 14 amino acids. The CDR3: CASSSAGGLSEQYF. CDR3 DNA sequence: TGTGCCAGCAGTTCCGCAGGGGGTTTAAGCGAGCAGTACTTC.

This chain uses TRBV4-2 with TRBJ2-3; D is perhaps TRBD2 (7 bases). Deletions cut 3 bases from V and 8 bases from J, with 12 bases between. The V gene's germline CDR1 is LGHNA and CDR2 YNFKEQ. The CDR3 contains 13 residues. The CDR3 DNA reads TGTGCCAGCAGCCAGCAGAGGGGGGGTACGCAGTATTTT. It yields the protein CASSQQRGGTQYF.

The count of this clone is one. The rearrangement links TRBV29-1 to TRBJ2-3; 9 positions match TRBD2. CDR3 length: 16 residues. Germline V gives CDR1 SQVTM, CDR2 ANQGSEA. The junction had 9 bases not matched to a gene; V was cut back by 2 bases and J by 3 bases. The CDR3 protein is CSVEYQPSGKTDTQYF. The DNA for the CDR3 is TGCAGCGTTGAATATCAGCCTAGCGGGAAGACAGATACGCAGTATTTT.

The J gene is TRBJ2-7, the V gene TRBV7-9, with D perhaps matching TRBD1 or TRBD2 (5 bases each). The ends were cut back, 7 bases at V and 1 base at J, with 20 bases in the middle. The CDR3 has 16 residues. Germline V gene data show CDR1 as SEHNR and CDR2 as FQNEAQ (reference sequence). The CDR3 coding sequence is TGTGCCAGCACCTCATTCCTAAGTGGGGGTTCCTACGAGCAGTACTTC. Translating gives CASTSFLSGGSYEQYF. Combining the CDR3 with reference TRBV7-9 and TRBJ2-7 gives the whole variable domain DTGVSQNPRHKITKRGQNVTFRCDPISEHNRLYWYRQTLGQGPEFLTYFQNEAQLEKSRLLSDRFSAERPKGSFSTLEIQRTEQGDSAMYLCASTSFLSGGSYEQYFGPGTRLTVT.

This rearrangement joins TRBV28 to TRBJ2-7; tentative D call: TRBD1 (6 bases). The CDR3 has 16 amino acids. The germline V and J ends were trimmed by 6 bases and 0 bases, with 18 bases remaining between them. In germline, CDR1 is MDHEN, CDR2 SYDVKM. The CDR3 DNA follows: TGTGCCAGCAGCTCCCAAGACAGGTCTAGCTCCTACGAGCAGTACTTC. Its protein product is CASSSQDRSSSYEQYF.

The chain couples TRBV6-1 to TRBJ2-7, with 8 bases lining up with TRBD1. The CDR3 is 14 amino acids. Germline V gene lookup returns CDR1 MNHNS and CDR2 SASEGT. Trimming at V came to 3 bases and at J to 3 bases, leaving 4 bases not matched to a gene. In DNA form, the CDR3 reads TGTGCCAGCAGTGATGACAGGGGAGACTACGAGCAGTACTTC. Amino acids: CASSDDRGDYEQYF.

The genes are TRBV30 and TRBJ1-5, with 10 nucleotides matching TRBD1. Germline CDR1 and CDR2: GTSNPN and SVGIG (reference sequence). This CDR3 comprises 15 residues. J lost 6 bases, V lost 5 bases, and 10 bases had no gene match. CDR3 DNA sequence: TGTGCCTGGTGCCCTGGACAGGGGGACGTTCAGCCCCAGCATTTT. Residues: CAWCPGQGDVQPQHF. Combining the CDR3 with reference TRBV30 and TRBJ1-5 gives the whole variable domain SQTIHQWPATLVQPVGSPLSLECTVEGTSNPNLYWYRQAAGRGLQLLFYSVGIGQISSEVPQNLSASRPQDRQFILSSKKLLLSDSGFYLCAWCPGQGDVQPQHFGDGTRLSIL.

Details on this clone: Other DNA sequences in the sample encode the same CDR3. The chain uses TRBV11-3 and TRBJ2-2; D gene uncertain. The CDR3 length is 12 residues. Germline-derived CDR1 and CDR2 are SGHNT and YENEEA. The V and J ends lost 0 bases and 4 bases respectively, with 0 bases between them. CDR3 protein: CASSLDTGELFF. For the CDR3, the DNA is TGTGCCAGCAGCTTAGACACCGGGGAGCTGTTTTTT.

This chain links TRBV15 with TRBJ1-4, with 8 bases fitting TRBD1. The CDR3 covers 15 residues. V was clipped by 5 bases and J by 7 bases; unmatched bases: 9. CDR1 and CDR2 from the germline V gene are LNHNV and YYDKDF (reference sequence). CDR3 region: CATSRGQGGGEKLFF. The CDR3, as DNA: TGTGCCACCAGCCGCGGACAGGGAGGAGGTGAAAAACTGTTTTTT.

This sequence joins TRBV9 and TRBJ1-5; D uncertain. Deletions cut 1 base from V and 0 bases from J, with 8 bases between. The CDR3 sequence is 15 residues long. The germline CDR1 and CDR2 sequences are SGDLS and YYNGEE. This CDR3 is CASSVTGYSNQPQHF. In nucleotides, the CDR3 is TGTGCCAGCAGCGTAACGGGGTATAGCAATCAGCCCCAGCATTTT.

The chain carries TRBV10-2 and TRBJ1-1; a weak D match, TRBD1 (5 bases). V lost 6 bases, J lost 5 bases, and 13 bases lay in between. The germline CDR1 and CDR2 sequences are WSHSY and SAAADI. The CDR3 extends over 13 amino acids. In nucleotides, the CDR3 is TGCGCCAGCAGCCCCGGGGGTTTTACTGAAGCTTTCTTT. Residues: CASSPGGFTEAFF.

The chain uses TRBV6-5 and TRBJ1-3; perhaps TRBD1 as D (6 bases). Germline-derived CDR1 and CDR2 are MNHEY and SVGAGI. Between the trimmed V and J ends, which lost 6 bases and 0 bases, there was a span of 12 bases. This CDR3 is built from 15 residues. CDR3 loop: CASRRQDRSGNTIYF. The CDR3 DNA reads TGTGCCAGCAGAAGACAGGATCGCTCTGGAAACACCATATATTTT.

CDR3 protein: CASSHETCNQPQHF. DNA for the CDR3: TGTGCCAGCAGCCACGAGACTTGCAATCAGCCCCAGCATTTT. This chain links TRBV14 with TRBJ1-5; D ambiguous. This CDR3 comprises 14 residues. CDR1 and CDR2 from the germline V gene are SGHDN and FVKESK. V was trimmed by 3 bases and J by 2 bases, leaving 8 bases between them. The variable domain in full, with the rest retrieved from reference TRBV14 and TRBJ1-5, is EAGVTQFPSHSVIEKGQTVTLRCDPISGHDNLYWYRRVMGKEIKFLLHFVKESKQDESGMPNNRFLAERTGGTYSTLKVQPAELEDSGVYFCASSHETCNQPQHFGDGTRLSIL.

The chain's CDR3 is CASNGNGEQYF. Here the CDR3 DNA reads TGTGCCAGTAACGGGAATGGCGAGCAGTACTTC. V is TRBV19 and J is TRBJ2-7, with D perhaps TRBD2 (5 bases). V lost 7 bases and J lost 6, with 10 bases in between. The CDR3 is made up of 11 amino acids. Germline V gene data show CDR1 as LNHDA and CDR2 as SQIVND (reference sequence).

This chain connects TRBV7-9 to TRBJ2-2; 10 bases map to TRBD1. This CDR3 spans 16 amino acids. Germline lookup yields CDR1 SEHNR and CDR2 FQNEAQ (reference sequence). V trimming: 5 bases; J trimming: 4 bases; junction bases outside the gene matches: 7. The DNA for the CDR3 is TGTGCCAGCAGCCATTACCGGGACAGGGGCACCGGGGAGCTGTTTTTT. It encodes CASSHYRDRGTGELFF.

The gene calls are TRBV28 and TRBJ2-7, with D possibly being TRBD1 or TRBD2 (5 bases each). In germline, CDR1 is MDHEN, CDR2 SYDVKM. The ends were cut back, 2 bases at V and 7 bases at J, with 12 bases in the middle. This CDR3 is 13 amino acids long. The DNA of the CDR3 is TGTGCCAGCAGTTTACCCGGATGGGGGGAGCAGTACTTC. Protein: CASSLPGWGEQYF.

The chain employs TRBV5-1 and TRBJ2-5; 12 bases fit TRBD1. V lost 0 bases, J lost 5 bases, and 5 bases stayed unmatched. The CDR3 covers 16 residues. Germline V lookup: CDR1 SGHRS, CDR2 YFSETQ. CDR3 region: CASSLVGQGAMETQYF. The DNA of the CDR3 is TGCGCCAGCAGCTTGGTGGGACAGGGGGCTATGGAGACCCAGTACTTC.

The chain couples TRBV25-1 to TRBJ1-4; D may be TRBD1 (6 bases). With 2 bases removed from V and 5 bases from J, the gap between germline ends came to 12 bases. The CDR3 spans 15 residues. The germline V gene encodes CDR1 MGHDK and CDR2 SYGVNS. For the CDR3, the DNA is TGTGCCAGCAGTGAACCGGACAGACAAAATGAAAAACTGTTTTTT. Translating it yields CASSEPDRQNEKLFF.